This entry concerns a single T cell receptor (beta chain). This sample was taken from a study of blood T cell repertoires in COVID-19. Some clones are missing from TCRdb's copy, which holds only in-frame ones; the method was immunoSEQ multiplex PCR. The data show 200,000 or so clones, about 88% seen once. The V gene end was trimmed by 4 bases and the J gene end by 0 bases; junction bases not matched to a gene: 7. CDR1 and CDR2 from the germline V gene are LNHDA and SQIVND (reference sequence). The CDR3 extends over 16 amino acids. The chain links TRBV19 to TRBJ1-1; 8 bases are a match to TRBD1. The sample was peripheral blood. The source is a woman aged 40 to 55 who had recovered from COVID-19. CDR3 DNA: TGTGCCAGTAGTACCATAGGACAGGGAATGAACACTGAAGCTTTCTTT. Translation gives CASSTIGQGMNTEAFF.